This T cell receptor (beta chain) was observed in a study of T cell responses to AZD1222 COVID-19 vaccine. Study-wide results and limits: Repertoires were obtained solely post-peak T cell response. Spike-specific TCR breadth and depth grew following two AZD1222 doses. Donors in the cohort were predominantly white British and more often female, and clonal diversity was possibly underestimated. Close to half of all spike-specific TCRs reportedly target regions of the variants that are unmutated.

Trimming removed 6 bases from V and 5 bases from J, with 13 bases in between. This CDR3 has 13 amino acids. CDR1 and CDR2 (germline): SGHTA, FQGNSA. Profiling relied on immunoSEQ multiplex PCR, and the TCRdb table lists in-frame clones only, not all of them. Found here are around 150,000 clones, 85% of them singletons; the top ten hold about 7.9%. With regard to this clone: Its antigen is undetermined.

This receptor was taken from an adult who received the MenACWY meningococcal vaccine as a control. The material sequenced was peripheral blood, taken 28 days after the second dose of the MenACWY control vaccine. The J gene is TRBJ2-5, the V gene TRBV7-2, with D possibly being TRBD1 (5 bases). The CDR3 loop reads CASSRGIMETQYF. The DNA of the CDR3 is TGTGCCAGCAGTAGGGGCATTATGGAGACCCAGTACTTC.